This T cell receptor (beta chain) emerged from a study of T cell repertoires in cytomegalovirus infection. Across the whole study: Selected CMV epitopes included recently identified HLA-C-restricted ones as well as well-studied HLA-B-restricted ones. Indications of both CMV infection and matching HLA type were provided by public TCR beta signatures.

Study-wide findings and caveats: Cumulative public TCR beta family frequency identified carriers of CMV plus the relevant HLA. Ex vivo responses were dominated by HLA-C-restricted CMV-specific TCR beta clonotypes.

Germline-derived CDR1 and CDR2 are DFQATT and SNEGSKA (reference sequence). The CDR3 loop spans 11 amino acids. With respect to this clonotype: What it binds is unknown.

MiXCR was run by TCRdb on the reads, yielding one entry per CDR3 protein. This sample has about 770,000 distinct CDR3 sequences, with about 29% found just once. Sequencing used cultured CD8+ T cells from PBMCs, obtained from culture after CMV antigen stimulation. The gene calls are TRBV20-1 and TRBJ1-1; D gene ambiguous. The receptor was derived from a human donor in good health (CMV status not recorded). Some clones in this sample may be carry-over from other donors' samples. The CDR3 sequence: CRGNSDTEAFF. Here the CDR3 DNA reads TGCAGGGGCAACTCGGACACTGAAGCTTTCTTT.